The 9 T cell receptor beta chains presented below share a single source sample, sequenced in a study of CD8 T cells in ankylosing spondylitis. TCRdb re-analysed the 5' RACE reads in MiXCR, keeping a single row per CDR3 protein. The sample records around 300,000 distinct CDR3 sequences, roughly 15% being singletons. Sample: blood, either unsorted or a sorted T cell fraction (not recorded which). The receptors were gathered from a male donor with ankylosing spondylitis or in good health (not recorded which).

This clonotype was seen a handful of times. V usage is TRBV14 and J usage is TRBJ1-1, with 8 nucleotides matching TRBD1. This CDR3 contains 14 residues. Germline CDR1 and CDR2: SGHDN and FVKESK. With V trimmed by 1 base and J by 11 bases, 9 bases remained unmatched. CDR3 nucleotide sequence: TGTGCCAGCAGCCAAGCACCAGGGGGCACGCCCGCTTTCTTT. As protein: CASSQAPGGTPAFF.

The rearrangement links TRBV20-1 to TRBJ2-1, with 7 bases that match TRBD2. This CDR3 is 13 amino acids long. Germline lookup yields CDR1 DFQATT and CDR2 SNEGSKA (reference sequence). V was clipped by 5 bases and J by 6 bases; unmatched bases: 7. This chain's CDR3 is CSAGRARINEQFF. For the CDR3, the DNA is TGCAGTGCTGGGAGGGCCCGTATCAATGAGCAGTTCTTC.

This clonotype was seen ten or more times. This chain links TRBV20-1 with TRBJ2-1; tentatively, D is TRBD2 (6 bases). The CDR3 contains 12 residues. The V and J ends lost 2 bases and 4 bases respectively, with 6 bases between them. Germline CDR1 DFQATT, CDR2 SNEGSKA (reference sequence). The DNA of the CDR3 is TGCAGTGCTAGACTAGCGTACAATGAGCAGTTCTTC. It yields the protein CSARLAYNEQFF.

The CDR3 nucleotides are TGCGCCAGCAGCGTGGGGACTAGCGGGGACGAGCAGTTCTTC. Its protein product is CASSVGTSGDEQFF. The chain has TRBV5-1 and TRBJ2-1; TRBD2 matches 13 bases. Trimming removed 4 bases from V and 10 bases from J; junction bases left unmatched: 5. This CDR3 has 14 residues. Germline lookup yields CDR1 SGHRS and CDR2 YFSETQ.

This clonotype was recorded a few times. The chain links TRBV27 to TRBJ1-1; the D gene is possibly TRBD1 (6 bases). The CDR3 totals 14 residues. Per the germline V gene, CDR1 is MNHEY and CDR2 is SMNVEV (reference sequence). Trimming cost V 2 bases and J 1 base, with 8 bases left between them. In nucleotides, the CDR3 is TGTGCCAGCAGTTTAGTCAGGGGGAACACTGAAGCTTTCTTT. It yields the protein CASSLVRGNTEAFF.

The chain combines TRBV21-1 with TRBJ2-7; TRBD1 is taken as the D call from the table, unchecked against the DNA. TRBV21-1 is assigned pseudogene status. The CDR3 loop spans 11 amino acids. The CDR3 loop reads CASSNDRYDLF. The CDR3 DNA follows: TGTGCCAGCAGCAACGACAGATACGACCTCTTC.

This clonotype came up many times. The chain uses TRBV5-1 and TRBJ2-5, with TRBD2 identical over 11 bases. Trimming removed 5 bases from V and 1 base from J; junction bases left unmatched: 4. This CDR3 is 15 amino acids long. The germline V gene encodes CDR1 SGHRS and CDR2 YFSETQ. The CDR3 is CASRPGLAGQETQYF. The DNA of the CDR3 is TGCGCCAGCAGACCCGGACTAGCGGGCCAAGAGACCCAGTACTTC.

This clonotype was seen repeatedly, ten times or more. CDR3 in amino acids: CSVEGLSGTDTQYF. The CDR3 nucleotides read TGCAGCGTTGAGGGACTTTCCGGCACAGATACGCAGTATTTT. V gene TRBV29-1 combines with J gene TRBJ2-3; possibly TRBD2 for D (6 bases). Germline V gives CDR1 SQVTM, CDR2 ANQGSEA. This CDR3 has 14 amino acids. Trimming removed 3 bases at V and 1 base at J, with 11 bases between.

This clonotype has more than one count but fewer than ten. At one boundary the junction diverges from the germline segment, which might be a read error. The chain joins TRBV6-1 to TRBJ1-6; D gene ambiguous. Germline-derived CDR1 and CDR2 are MNHNS and SASEGT. The CDR3 is 13 amino acids. CDR3 sequence reads: CATSGSENSPLHF. For the CDR3, the DNA is TGTGCCACCAGTGGATCGGAGAATTCACCCCTCCACTTT.